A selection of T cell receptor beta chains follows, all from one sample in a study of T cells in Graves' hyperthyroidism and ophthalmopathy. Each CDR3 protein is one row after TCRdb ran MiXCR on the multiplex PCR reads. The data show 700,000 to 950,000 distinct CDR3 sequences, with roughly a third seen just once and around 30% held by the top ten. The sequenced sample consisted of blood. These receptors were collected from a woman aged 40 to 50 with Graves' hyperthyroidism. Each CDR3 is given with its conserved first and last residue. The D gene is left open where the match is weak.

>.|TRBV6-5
CASSRNVWRQLIMNTEAFF
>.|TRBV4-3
CASSRKPGGESNQPQHF
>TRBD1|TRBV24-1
CATSETGEAFF
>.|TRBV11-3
CASSTPNEAFF
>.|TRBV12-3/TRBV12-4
CASSLGSKRDSPLHF
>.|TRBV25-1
CASSEWVDRMNTEAFF
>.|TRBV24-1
CATSDRDPYNEQFF
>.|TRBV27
CASSLGRGGTYTF
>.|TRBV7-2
CASSLGSGGEYGYTF
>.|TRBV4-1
CASSRAQEAEAFF
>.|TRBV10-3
CAISELADGYTF
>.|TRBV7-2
CASRPGNSYNSPLHF
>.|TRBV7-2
CASSLIAGTAPGNTIYF
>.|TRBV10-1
CASSDLGYTF